The 8 T cell receptor beta chains reported below all come from one sample, sequenced in a study of identical twins. Via MiXCR, TCRdb re-called the 5' RACE reads, giving one row per CDR3 protein. The repertoire holds under 250,000 distinct CDR3 sequences, with roughly an eighth as singletons. These same data were also listed under a study on yellow fever vaccine responses in identical twins.

The material sequenced was memory (CD45RO+) T cells sorted from blood. The source of these receptors is a woman aged 18 to 35 in good health.

This clonotype was counted ten times or more. The chain is built from TRBV6-4 and TRBJ2-3, with a tentative D call TRBD1 (6 bases). Per germline, CDR1 MRHNA and CDR2 SNTAGT. Trimming left V 2 bases short and J 2 bases short, with 8 bases between. This CDR3 has 14 amino acids. CDR3 amino acids: CASSDGTNTDTQYF. CDR3 nucleotide sequence: TGTGCCAGCAGTGACGGGACAAACACAGATACGCAGTATTTT.

The chain has TRBV5-6 and TRBJ2-5; D ambiguous. With 6 bases removed from V and 2 bases from J, the gap between germline ends came to 8 bases. The CDR3 covers 12 residues. Germline CDR1 is SGHDT and CDR2 is YYEEEE. For the CDR3, the DNA is TGTGCCAGCAAAAGTCAGCAAGAGACCCAGTACTTC. It specifies CASKSQQETQYF.

V is TRBV20-1 and J is TRBJ2-5, with 9 positions matching TRBD2. Trimming cost V 0 bases and J 5 bases; bases outside gene matches: 4. This CDR3 spans 14 amino acids. The germline CDR1 and CDR2 sequences are DFQATT and SNEGSKA (reference sequence). The DNA of the CDR3 is TGCAGTGCTAGAGAACCTAGCGGGACCGAGACCCAGTACTTC. Translated: CSAREPSGTETQYF.

The genes are TRBV7-9 and TRBJ1-5; D gene unclear. The CDR3 is 13 residues long. Per the germline V gene, CDR1 is SEHNR and CDR2 is FQNEAQ (reference sequence). The V gene lost 3 bases and the J gene lost 2 bases, with 5 bases spanning the gap. For the CDR3, the DNA is TGTGCCAGCAGCTTTGCGGGCAATCAGCCCCAGCATTTT. Translating it yields CASSFAGNQPQHF.

This clonotype was detected many times. The chain couples TRBV11-2 to TRBJ1-2, with a tentative D call TRBD1 (6 bases). Germline CDR1 SGHAT, CDR2 FQNNGV. The V end lost 5 bases, the J end lost 13 bases, and 14 bases lay between the germline ends. The CDR3 consists of 11 residues. For the CDR3, the DNA is TGTGCCAGCAGCCCTAAGACAGGTTCCACCTTC. Its protein is CASSPKTGSTF.

CDR3 in amino acids: CASGDRGEETQYF. CDR3 nucleotides: TGTGCCAGCGGGGACAGGGGGGAAGAGACCCAGTACTTC. The V gene is TRBV12-3 or TRBV12-4, the J gene TRBJ2-5, with TRBD1 identical over 11 bases. V was pared by 8 bases and J by 3 bases, with 2 bases of the junction left unmatched. The CDR3 covers 13 residues.

The sample holds many counts of this clonotype. The genes are TRBV10-3 and TRBJ2-2; D possibly corresponds to TRBD2 (6 bases). V shed 4 bases and J shed 3 bases, with 12 bases lying between them. The CDR3 loop spans 15 amino acids. CDR1 and CDR2 from the germline V gene are ENHRY and SYGVKD. CDR3 sequence: CAISGTRRDTGELFF. CDR3 coding DNA: TGTGCCATCAGTGGAACAAGGAGGGACACCGGGGAGCTGTTTTTT.

V is TRBV29-1 and J is TRBJ2-1; 10 bases match TRBD1. CDR1 SQVTM and CDR2 ANQGSEA come from the germline V gene. The CDR3 spans 12 residues. Unmatched junction bases numbered 6, after V lost 8 bases and J lost 8 bases. Here the CDR3 DNA reads TGCAGCTCCGACAGGGGGCGGGATGAGCAGTTCTTC. Protein product: CSSDRGRDEQFF.